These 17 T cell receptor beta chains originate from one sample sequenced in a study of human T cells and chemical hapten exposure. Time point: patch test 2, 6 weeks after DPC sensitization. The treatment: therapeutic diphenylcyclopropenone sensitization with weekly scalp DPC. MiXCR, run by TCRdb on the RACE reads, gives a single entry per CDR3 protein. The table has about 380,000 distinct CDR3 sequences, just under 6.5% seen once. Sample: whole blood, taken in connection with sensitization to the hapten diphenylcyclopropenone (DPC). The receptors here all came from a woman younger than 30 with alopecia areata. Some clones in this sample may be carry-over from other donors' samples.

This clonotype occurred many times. CDR3 nucleotide sequence: TGTGCCAGCAGCCAAGTTGGTATAACTAGCGGAGACTTAAACATTCAGTACTTC. Translation: CASSQVGITSGDLNIQYF. This chain links TRBV4-2 with TRBJ2-4, with 8 bases matching TRBD2. Germline trimming cut 1 base from V and 6 bases from J; bases unmatched to any gene: 14. Germline-derived CDR1 and CDR2 are LGHNA and YNFKEQ. This CDR3 contains 18 residues.

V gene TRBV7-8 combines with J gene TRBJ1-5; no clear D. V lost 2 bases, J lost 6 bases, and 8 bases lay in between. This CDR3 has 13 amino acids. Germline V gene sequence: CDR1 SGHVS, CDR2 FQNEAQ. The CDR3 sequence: CASSLTESQPQHF. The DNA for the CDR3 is TGTGCCAGCAGCTTAACGGAAAGTCAGCCCCAGCATTTT.

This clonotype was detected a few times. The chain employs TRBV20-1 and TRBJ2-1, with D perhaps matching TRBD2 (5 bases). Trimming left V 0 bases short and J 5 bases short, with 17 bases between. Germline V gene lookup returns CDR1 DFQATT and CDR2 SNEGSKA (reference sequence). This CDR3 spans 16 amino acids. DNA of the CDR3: TGCAGTGCTAGAGATTGGGAGCGAAGAAAGGACAATGAGCAGTTCTTC. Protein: CSARDWERRKDNEQFF.

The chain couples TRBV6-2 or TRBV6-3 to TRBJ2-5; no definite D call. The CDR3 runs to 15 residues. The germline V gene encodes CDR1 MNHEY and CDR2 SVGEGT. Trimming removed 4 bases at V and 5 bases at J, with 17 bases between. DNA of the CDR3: TGTGCCAGCAGTTCTCTGGCCCCTCTGGGGGAGACCCAGTACTTC. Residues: CASSSLAPLGETQYF.

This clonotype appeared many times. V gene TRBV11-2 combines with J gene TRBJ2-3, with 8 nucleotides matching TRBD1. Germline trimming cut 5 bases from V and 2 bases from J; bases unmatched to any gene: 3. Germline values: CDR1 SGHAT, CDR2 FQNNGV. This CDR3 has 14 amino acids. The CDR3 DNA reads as TGTGCCAGCAGCCCGACAGGGGACACAGATACGCAGTATTTT. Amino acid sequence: CASSPTGDTDTQYF. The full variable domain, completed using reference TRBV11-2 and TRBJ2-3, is EAGVAQSPRYKIIEKRQSVAFWCNPISGHATLYWYQQILGQGPKLLIQFQNNGVVDDSQLPKDRFSAERLKGVDSTLKIQPAKLEDSAVYLCASSPTGDTDTQYFGPGTRLTVL.

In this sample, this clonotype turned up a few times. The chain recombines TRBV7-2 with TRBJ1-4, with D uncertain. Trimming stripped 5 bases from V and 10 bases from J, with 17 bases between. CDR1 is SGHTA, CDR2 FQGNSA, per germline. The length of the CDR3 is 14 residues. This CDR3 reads CASSPQAGSLKLFF. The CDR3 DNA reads TGTGCCAGCAGCCCCCAGGCTGGGAGTCTAAAACTGTTTTTT. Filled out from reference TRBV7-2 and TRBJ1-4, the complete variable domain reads GAGVSQSPSNKVTEKGKDVELRCDPISGHTALYWYRQSLGQGLEFLIYFQGNSAPDKSGLPSDRFSAERTGGSVSTLTIQRTQQEDSAVYLCASSPQAGSLKLFFGSGTQLSVL.

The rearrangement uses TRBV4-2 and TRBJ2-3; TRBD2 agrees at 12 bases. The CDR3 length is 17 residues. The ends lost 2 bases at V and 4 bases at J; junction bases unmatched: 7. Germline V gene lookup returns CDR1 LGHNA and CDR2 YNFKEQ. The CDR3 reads CASSQRTSGGTPDTQYF. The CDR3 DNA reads TGTGCCAGCAGCCAACGTACTAGCGGGGGGACCCCAGATACGCAGTATTTT.

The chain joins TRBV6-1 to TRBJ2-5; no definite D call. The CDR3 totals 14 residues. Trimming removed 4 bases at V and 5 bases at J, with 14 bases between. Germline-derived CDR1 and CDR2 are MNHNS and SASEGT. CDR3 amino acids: CASSVTRMVETQYF. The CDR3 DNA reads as TGTGCCAGCAGTGTAACCCGGATGGTGGAGACCCAGTACTTC.

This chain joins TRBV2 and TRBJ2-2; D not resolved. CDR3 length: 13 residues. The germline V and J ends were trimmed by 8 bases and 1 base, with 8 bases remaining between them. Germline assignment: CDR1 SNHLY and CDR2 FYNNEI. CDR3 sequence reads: CASSGENTGELFF. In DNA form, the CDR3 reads TGTGCCAGCTCTGGAGAGAACACCGGGGAGCTGTTTTTT.

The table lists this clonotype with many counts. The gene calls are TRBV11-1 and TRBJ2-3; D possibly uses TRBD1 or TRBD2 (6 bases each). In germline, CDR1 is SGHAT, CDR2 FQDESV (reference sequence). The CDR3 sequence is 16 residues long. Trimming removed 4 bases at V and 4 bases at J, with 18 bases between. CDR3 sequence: CASSWGLRDLSDTQYF. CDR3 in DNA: TGTGCCAGCAGCTGGGGGCTCCGGGACTTATCAGATACGCAGTATTTT.

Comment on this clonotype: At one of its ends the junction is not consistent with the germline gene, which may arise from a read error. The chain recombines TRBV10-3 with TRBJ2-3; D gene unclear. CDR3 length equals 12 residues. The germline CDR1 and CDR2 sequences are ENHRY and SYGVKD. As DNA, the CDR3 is TGTGCCAACAGTGCCCGCCCAGATACGCAGTATTTT. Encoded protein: CANSARPDTQYF.

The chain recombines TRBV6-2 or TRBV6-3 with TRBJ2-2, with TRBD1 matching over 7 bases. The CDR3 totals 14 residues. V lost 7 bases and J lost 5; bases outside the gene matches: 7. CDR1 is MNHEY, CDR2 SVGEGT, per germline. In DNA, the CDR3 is TGTGCCAGCATAGACAGGGCTGGTACCGGGGAGCTGTTTTTT. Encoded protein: CASIDRAGTGELFF.

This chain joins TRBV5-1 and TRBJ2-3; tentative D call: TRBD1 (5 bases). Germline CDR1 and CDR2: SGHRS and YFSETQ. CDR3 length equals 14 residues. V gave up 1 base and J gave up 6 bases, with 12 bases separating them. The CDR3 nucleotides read TGCGCCAGCAGCTTGAGGACACACAGGGATACGCAGTATTTT. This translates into CASSLRTHRDTQYF.

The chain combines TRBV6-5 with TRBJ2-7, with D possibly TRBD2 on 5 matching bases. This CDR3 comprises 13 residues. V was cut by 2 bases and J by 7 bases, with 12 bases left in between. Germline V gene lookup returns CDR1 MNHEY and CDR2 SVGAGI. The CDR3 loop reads CASSYGVTGEQYF. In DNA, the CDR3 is TGTGCCAGCAGTTACGGGGTTACGGGAGAGCAGTACTTC.

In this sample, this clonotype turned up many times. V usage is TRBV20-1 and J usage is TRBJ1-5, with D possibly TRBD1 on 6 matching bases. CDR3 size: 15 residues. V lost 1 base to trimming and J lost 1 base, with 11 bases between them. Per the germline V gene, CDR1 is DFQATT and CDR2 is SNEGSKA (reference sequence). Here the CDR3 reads CSARGGLGSNQPQHF. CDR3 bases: TGCAGTGCTAGAGGGGGGCTGGGAAGCAATCAGCCCCAGCATTTT.

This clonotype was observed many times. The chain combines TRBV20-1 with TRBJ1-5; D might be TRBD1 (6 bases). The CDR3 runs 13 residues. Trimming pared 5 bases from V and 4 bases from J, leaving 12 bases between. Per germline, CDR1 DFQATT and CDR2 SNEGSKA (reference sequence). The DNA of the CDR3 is TGCAGTGCTTCGGACAGCCTTAATCAGCCCCAGCATTTT. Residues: CSASDSLNQPQHF.

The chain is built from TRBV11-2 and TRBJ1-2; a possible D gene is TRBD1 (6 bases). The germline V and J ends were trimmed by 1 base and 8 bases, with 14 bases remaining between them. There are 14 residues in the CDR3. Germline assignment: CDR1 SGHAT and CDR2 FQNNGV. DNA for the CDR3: TGTGCCAGCAGCTTAGTTCTGGGGGCGAGGGGCTACACCTTC. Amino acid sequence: CASSLVLGARGYTF.